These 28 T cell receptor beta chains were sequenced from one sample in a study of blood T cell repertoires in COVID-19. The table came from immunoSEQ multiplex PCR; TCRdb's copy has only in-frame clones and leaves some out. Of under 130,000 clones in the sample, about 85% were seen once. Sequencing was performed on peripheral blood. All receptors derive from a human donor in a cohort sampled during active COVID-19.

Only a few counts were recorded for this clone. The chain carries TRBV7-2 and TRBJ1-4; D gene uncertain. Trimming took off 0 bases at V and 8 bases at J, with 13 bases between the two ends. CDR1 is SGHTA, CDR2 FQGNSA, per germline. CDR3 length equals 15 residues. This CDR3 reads CASSLAGSAGEKLFF. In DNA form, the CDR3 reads TGTGCCAGCAGCTTAGCAGGGTCAGCGGGAGAAAAACTGTTTTTT.

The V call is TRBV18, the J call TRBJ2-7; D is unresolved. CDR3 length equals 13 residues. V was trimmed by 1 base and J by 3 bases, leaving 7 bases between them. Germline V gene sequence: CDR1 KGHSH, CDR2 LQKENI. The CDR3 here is CASSPLRDYEQYF. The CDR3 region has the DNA TGTGCCAGCTCACCACTACGAGACTACGAGCAGTACTTC. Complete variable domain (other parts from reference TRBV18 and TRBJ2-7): NAGVMQNPRHLVRRRGQEARLRCSPMKGHSHVYWYRQLPEEGLKFMVYLQKENIIDESGMPKERFSAEFPKEGPSILRIQQVVRGDSAAYFCASSPLRDYEQYFGPGTRLTVT.

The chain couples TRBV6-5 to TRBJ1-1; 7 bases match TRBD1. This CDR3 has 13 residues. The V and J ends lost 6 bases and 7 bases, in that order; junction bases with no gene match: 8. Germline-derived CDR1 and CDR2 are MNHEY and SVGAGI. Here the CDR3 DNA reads TGTGCCAGCAGGGCGGGACAGTCCTTTGAAGCTTTCTTT. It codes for CASRAGQSFEAFF.

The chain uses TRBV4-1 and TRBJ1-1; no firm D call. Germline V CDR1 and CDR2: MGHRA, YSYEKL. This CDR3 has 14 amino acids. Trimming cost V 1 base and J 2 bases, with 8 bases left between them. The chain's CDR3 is CASSQVRGNTEAFF. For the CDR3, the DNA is TGCGCCAGCAGCCAAGTACGAGGAAACACTGAAGCTTTCTTT.

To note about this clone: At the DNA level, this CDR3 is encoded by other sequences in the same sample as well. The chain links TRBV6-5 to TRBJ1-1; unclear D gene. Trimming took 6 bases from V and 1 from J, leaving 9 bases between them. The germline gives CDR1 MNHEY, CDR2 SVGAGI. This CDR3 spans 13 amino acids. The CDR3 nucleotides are TGTGCCAGCAGCCGAACGCGGAACACTGAAGCTTTCTTT. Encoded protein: CASSRTRNTEAFF.

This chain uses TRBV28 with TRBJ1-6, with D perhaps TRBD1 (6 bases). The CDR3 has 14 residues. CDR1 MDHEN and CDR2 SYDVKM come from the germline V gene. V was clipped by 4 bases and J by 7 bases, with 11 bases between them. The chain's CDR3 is CASSYRVGNSPLHF. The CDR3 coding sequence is TGTGCCAGCAGTTACAGGGTCGGAAATTCACCCCTCCACTTT.

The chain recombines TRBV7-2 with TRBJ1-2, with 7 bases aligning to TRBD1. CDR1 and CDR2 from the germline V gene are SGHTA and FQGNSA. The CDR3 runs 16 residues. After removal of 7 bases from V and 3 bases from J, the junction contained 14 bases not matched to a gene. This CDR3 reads CASTPQGGYTDYGYTF. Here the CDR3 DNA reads TGTGCCAGCACCCCCCAGGGGGGTTACACCGACTATGGCTACACCTTC.

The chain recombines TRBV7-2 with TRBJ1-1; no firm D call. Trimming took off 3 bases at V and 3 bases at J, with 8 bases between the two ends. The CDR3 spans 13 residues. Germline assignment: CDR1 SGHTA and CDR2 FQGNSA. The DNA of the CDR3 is TGTGCCAGCAGCTTTTCCCAGTACACTGAAGCTTTCTTT. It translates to CASSFSQYTEAFF.

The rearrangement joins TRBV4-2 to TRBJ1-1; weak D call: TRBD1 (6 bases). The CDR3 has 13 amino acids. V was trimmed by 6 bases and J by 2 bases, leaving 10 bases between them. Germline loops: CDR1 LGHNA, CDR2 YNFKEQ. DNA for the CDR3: TGTGCCAGCAGGCCACAGGGAAACACTGAAGCTTTCTTT. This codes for CASRPQGNTEAFF.

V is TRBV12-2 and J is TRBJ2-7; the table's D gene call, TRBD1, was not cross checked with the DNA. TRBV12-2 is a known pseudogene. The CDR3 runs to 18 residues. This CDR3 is CASRLHKCFRQEPYEQYF. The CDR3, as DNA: TGTGCAAGTCGCTTGCACAAATGCTTTCGACAGGAACCCTACGAGCAGTACTTC.

CDR3 in DNA: TGTGCCAGCAGCTTCGGCCCGGGGGGTGAGCAGTTCTTC. Translated: CASSFGPGGEQFF. The V and J genes are TRBV7-2 and TRBJ2-1, with TRBD2 matching over 7 bases. The V segment lost 3 bases and the J segment 9 bases; nucleotides outside the gene matches: 5. Germline assignment: CDR1 SGHTA and CDR2 FQGNSA. This CDR3 has 13 amino acids. Full variable domain (rest looked up from reference TRBV7-2 and TRBJ2-1): GAGVSQSPSNKVTEKGKDVELRCDPISGHTALYWYRQSLGQGLEFLIYFQGNSAPDKSGLPSDRFSAERTGGSVSTLTIQRTQQEDSAVYLCASSFGPGGEQFFGPGTRLTVL.

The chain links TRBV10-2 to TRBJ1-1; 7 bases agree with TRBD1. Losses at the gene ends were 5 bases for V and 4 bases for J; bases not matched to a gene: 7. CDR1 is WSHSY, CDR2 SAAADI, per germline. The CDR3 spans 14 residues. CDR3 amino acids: CASSFDRVGTEAFF. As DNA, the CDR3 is TGCGCCAGCAGTTTTGACAGGGTAGGCACTGAAGCTTTCTTT.

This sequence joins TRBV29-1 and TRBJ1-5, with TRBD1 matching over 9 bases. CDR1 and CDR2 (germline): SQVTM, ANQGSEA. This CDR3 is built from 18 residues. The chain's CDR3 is CTTPPLRDRVWSNQPQHF. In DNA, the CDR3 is TGCACCACCCCACCTTTGCGGGACAGGGTTTGGAGCAATCAGCCCCAGCATTTT. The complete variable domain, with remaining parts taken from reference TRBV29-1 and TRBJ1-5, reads SAVISQKPSRDICQRGTSLTIQCQVDSQVTMMFWYRQQPGQSLTLIATANQGSEATYESGFVIDKFPISRPNLTFSTLTVSNMSPEDSSIYLCTTPPLRDRVWSNQPQHFGDGTRLSIL.

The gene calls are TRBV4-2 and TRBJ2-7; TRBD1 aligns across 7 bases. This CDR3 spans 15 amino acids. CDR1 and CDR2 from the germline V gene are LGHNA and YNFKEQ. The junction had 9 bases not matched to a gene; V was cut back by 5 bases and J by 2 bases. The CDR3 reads CASSGRTGVTYEQYF. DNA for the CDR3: TGTGCCAGCAGCGGACGGACAGGAGTAACCTACGAGCAGTACTTC.

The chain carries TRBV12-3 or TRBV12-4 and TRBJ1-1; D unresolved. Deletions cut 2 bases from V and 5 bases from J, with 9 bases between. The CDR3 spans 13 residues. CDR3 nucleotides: TGTGCCAGCAGTTTAATGGTTAGAACTGAAGCTTTCTTT. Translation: CASSLMVRTEAFF.

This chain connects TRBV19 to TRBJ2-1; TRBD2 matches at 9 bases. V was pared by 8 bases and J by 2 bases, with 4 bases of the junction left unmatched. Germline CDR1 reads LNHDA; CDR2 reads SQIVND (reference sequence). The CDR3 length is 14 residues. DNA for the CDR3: TGTGCCAGTCGCGGCGGGAGGGCCTACAATGAGCAGTTCTTC. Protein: CASRGGRAYNEQFF.

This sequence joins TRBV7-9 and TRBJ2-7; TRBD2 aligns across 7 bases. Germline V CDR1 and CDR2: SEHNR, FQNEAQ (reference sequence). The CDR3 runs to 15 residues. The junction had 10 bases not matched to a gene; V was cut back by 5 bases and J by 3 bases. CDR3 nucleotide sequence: TGTGCCAGCAGCCTCGGGGGGAACTTACACTACGAGCAGTACTTC. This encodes CASSLGGNLHYEQYF.

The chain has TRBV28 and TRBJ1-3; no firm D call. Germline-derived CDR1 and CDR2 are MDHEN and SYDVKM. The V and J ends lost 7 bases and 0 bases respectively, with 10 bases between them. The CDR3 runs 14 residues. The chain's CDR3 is CASTPTVSGNTIYF. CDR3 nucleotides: TGTGCCAGCACACCTACCGTCTCTGGAAACACCATATATTTT. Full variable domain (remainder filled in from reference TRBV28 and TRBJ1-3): DVKVTQSSRYLVKRTGEKVFLECVQDMDHENMFWYRQDPGLGLRLIYFSYDVKMKEKGDIPEGYSVSREKKERFSLILESASTNQTSMYLCASTPTVSGNTIYFGEGSWLTVV.

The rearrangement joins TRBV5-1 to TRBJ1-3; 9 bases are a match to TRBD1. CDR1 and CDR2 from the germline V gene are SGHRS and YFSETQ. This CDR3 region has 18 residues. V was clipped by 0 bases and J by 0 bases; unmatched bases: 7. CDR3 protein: CASSLEPGQGSSGNTIYF. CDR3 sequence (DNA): TGCGCCAGCAGCTTGGAACCCGGACAGGGGAGCTCTGGAAACACCATATATTTT.

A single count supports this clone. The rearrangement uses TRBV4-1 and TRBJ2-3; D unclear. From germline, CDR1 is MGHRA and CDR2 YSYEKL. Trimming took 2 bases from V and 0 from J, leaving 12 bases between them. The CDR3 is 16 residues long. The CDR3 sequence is CASSQSPASSTDTQYF. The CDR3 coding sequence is TGCGCCAGCAGCCAAAGCCCCGCTAGTAGCACAGATACGCAGTATTTT.

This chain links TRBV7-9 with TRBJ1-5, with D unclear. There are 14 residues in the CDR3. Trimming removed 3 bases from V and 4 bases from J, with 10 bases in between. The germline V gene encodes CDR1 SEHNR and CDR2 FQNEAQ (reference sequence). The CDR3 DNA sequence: TGTGCCAGCAGCTTTGGCGGGGTAAATCAGCCCCAGCATTTT. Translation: CASSFGGVNQPQHF. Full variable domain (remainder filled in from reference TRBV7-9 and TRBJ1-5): DTGVSQNPRHKITKRGQNVTFRCDPISEHNRLYWYRQTLGQGPEFLTYFQNEAQLEKSRLLSDRFSAERPKGSFSTLEIQRTEQGDSAMYLCASSFGGVNQPQHFGDGTRLSIL.

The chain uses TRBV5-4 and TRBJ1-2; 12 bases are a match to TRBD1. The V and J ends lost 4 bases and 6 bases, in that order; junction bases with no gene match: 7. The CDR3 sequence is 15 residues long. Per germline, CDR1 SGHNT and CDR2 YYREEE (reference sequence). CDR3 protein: CASSIDGTGGDGYTF. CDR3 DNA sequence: TGTGCCAGCAGCATTGATGGGACAGGGGGCGATGGCTACACCTTC.

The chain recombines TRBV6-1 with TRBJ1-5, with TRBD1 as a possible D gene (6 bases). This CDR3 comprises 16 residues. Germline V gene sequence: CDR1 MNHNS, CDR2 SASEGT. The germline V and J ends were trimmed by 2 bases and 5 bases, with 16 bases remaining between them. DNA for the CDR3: TGTGCCAGCAGTGAAACTGGGGCGGACAGTTATCAGCCCCAGCATTTT. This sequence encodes CASSETGADSYQPQHF.

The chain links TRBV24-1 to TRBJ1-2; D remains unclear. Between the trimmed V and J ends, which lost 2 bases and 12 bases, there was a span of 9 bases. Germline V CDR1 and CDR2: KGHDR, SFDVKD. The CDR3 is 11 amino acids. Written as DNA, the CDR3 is TGTGCCACCAGTGATTCTCGGGTAGACACCTTC. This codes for CATSDSRVDTF.

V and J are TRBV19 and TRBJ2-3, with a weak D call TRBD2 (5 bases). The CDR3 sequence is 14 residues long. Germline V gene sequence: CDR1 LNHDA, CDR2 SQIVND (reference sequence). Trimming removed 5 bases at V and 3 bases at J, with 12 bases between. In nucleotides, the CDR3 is TGTGCCAGTAGTCCCGGAGGTGGTACAGATACGCAGTATTTT. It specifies CASSPGGGTDTQYF.

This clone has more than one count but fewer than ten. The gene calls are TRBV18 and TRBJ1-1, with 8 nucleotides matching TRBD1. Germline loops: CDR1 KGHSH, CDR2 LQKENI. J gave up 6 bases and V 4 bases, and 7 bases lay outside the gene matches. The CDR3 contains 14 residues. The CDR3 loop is CASSLVDREAEAFF. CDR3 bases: TGTGCCAGCTCACTCGTGGACAGGGAAGCTGAAGCTTTCTTT.

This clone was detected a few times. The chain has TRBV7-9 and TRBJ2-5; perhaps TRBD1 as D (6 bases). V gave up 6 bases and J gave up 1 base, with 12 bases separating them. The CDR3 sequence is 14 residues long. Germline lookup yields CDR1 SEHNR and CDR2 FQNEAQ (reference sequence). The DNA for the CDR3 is TGTGCCAGCAGACGGACAGAGCCCCAAGAGACCCAGTACTTC. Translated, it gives CASRRTEPQETQYF.

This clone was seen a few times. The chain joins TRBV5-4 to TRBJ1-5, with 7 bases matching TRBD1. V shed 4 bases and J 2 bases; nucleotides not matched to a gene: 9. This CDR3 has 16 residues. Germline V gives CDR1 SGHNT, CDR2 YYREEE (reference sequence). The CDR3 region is CASSHRGEGGNQPQHF. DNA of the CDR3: TGTGCCAGCAGCCACAGGGGAGAGGGGGGCAATCAGCCCCAGCATTTT.